A single sample gave rise to the 32 T cell receptor beta chains below, sequenced in a study of T-cell reconstitution after alpha-beta-depleted transplantation in children. TCRbeta library preparation incorporated unique molecular identifiers. TCRdb reprocessed the PCR reads with MiXCR, giving one entry per CDR3 protein. The table lists hundreds of thousands of distinct CDR3 sequences, 16% of them singletons. The input for sequencing was PBMCs, mostly from graft donor cells, taken 360 days after TCRalphabeta/CD19-depleted stem cell transplant. The receptors here all came from a male patient between 10 and 17 years old who had a stem cell transplant for acute lymphoblastic leukemia, so the T cells may come from the graft donor.

The genes are TRBV12-3 or TRBV12-4 and TRBJ2-7; D is perhaps TRBD2 (6 bases). V was trimmed by 1 base and J by 7 bases, leaving 17 bases between them. The CDR3 is 15 amino acids. CDR3: CASSLELGTVREQYF. The CDR3 region has the DNA TGTGCCAGCAGTTTAGAGCTCGGGACTGTTCGGGAGCAGTACTTC.

This clonotype appeared a single time. The chain employs TRBV18 and TRBJ2-7; 12 bases align to TRBD2. Germline V gene sequence: CDR1 KGHSH, CDR2 LQKENI. V was pared by 6 bases and J by 5 bases, with 8 bases of the junction left unmatched. This CDR3 has 15 residues. As DNA, the CDR3 is TGTGCCAGCTCCCCGACTAGCGGGAGTACCAACGAGCAGTACTTC. This gives the protein CASSPTSGSTNEQYF.

This clonotype was recorded a few times. The V call is TRBV6-5, the J call TRBJ1-1; D ambiguous. Germline CDR1 reads MNHEY; CDR2 reads SVGAGI. Trimming pared 0 bases from V and 3 bases from J, leaving 8 bases between. The CDR3 has 14 residues. This CDR3 reads CASSYSRRDTEAFF. The CDR3 DNA follows: TGTGCCAGCAGTTACTCGAGAAGGGACACTGAAGCTTTCTTT.

This clonotype has a count of ten or more. This sequence joins TRBV6-5 and TRBJ1-3; D is perhaps TRBD1 (5 bases). The ends were cut back, 6 bases at V and 2 bases at J, with 17 bases in the middle. This CDR3 is 16 amino acids long. Germline V gene sequence: CDR1 MNHEY, CDR2 SVGAGI. Written as DNA, the CDR3 is TGTGCCAGCAGCCTGGCCCGTCGGGGCGCTGGAAACACCATATATTTT. Protein: CASSLARRGAGNTIYF.

V gene TRBV7-6 combines with J gene TRBJ2-1, with D maybe TRBD2 (6 bases). Germline values: CDR1 SGHVS, CDR2 FNYEAQ. Trimming shortened V by 5 bases and J by 5 bases, and 22 bases separated the two germline ends. This CDR3 region has 17 residues. DNA for the CDR3: TGTGCCAGCAGCCCACGAGGACTACTTCTAGGCGACAATGAGCAGTTCTTC. This gives the protein CASSPRGLLLGDNEQFF.

This clonotype has at least ten counts. J is TRBJ2-1 and V is TRBV12-3 or TRBV12-4; possibly TRBD1 for D (5 bases). The CDR3 totals 15 residues. Trimming left V 3 bases short and J 0 bases short, with 9 bases between. The CDR3 sequence: CASSFRQGSYNEQFF. In nucleotides, the CDR3 is TGTGCCAGCAGTTTTCGGCAGGGCTCCTACAATGAGCAGTTCTTC.

This clonotype was counted a few times. J is TRBJ2-7 and V is TRBV5-1, with a weak D call TRBD2 (5 bases). Trimming left V 4 bases short and J 12 bases short, with 14 bases between. CDR1 is SGHRS, CDR2 YFSETQ, per germline. The CDR3 is made up of 11 amino acids. CDR3 sequence reads: CASSTDYWRYF. DNA for the CDR3: TGCGCCAGCAGCACCGACTACTGGCGGTACTTC.

This clonotype was counted between two and nine times. V gene TRBV5-1 combines with J gene TRBJ2-4; 11 bases line up with TRBD1. The CDR3 totals 17 residues. The J segment lost 8 bases and the V segment lost 0 bases, leaving 10 bases of the junction unmatched. CDR1 and CDR2 from the germline V gene are SGHRS and YFSETQ. The CDR3 region is CASSLVPGQGGEDIQYF. CDR3 nucleotides: TGCGCCAGCAGCTTGGTCCCGGGACAGGGGGGAGAGGACATTCAGTACTTC.

This clonotype was observed a few times. Compared with germline, one end of the junction differs, possibly owing to a read error. The chain recombines TRBV7-6 with TRBJ2-1; TRBD2 is a possible D gene (5 bases). The CDR3 has 15 residues. Germline CDR1 reads SGHVS; CDR2 reads FNYEAQ. CDR3 region: CASSLGGSSYNKQFF. In DNA form, the CDR3 reads TGTGCCAGCAGCTTAGGTGGGAGCTCCTACAATAAGCAGTTCTTC.

The chain carries TRBV15 and TRBJ2-7, with TRBD2 identical over 10 bases. CDR1 is LNHNV, CDR2 YYDKDF, per germline (reference sequence). V shed 0 bases and J 13 bases; nucleotides not matched to a gene: 9. The CDR3 length is 14 residues. The CDR3 spells CATSRDPSGRKTYF. The CDR3 DNA sequence: TGTGCCACCAGCAGAGACCCTAGCGGGAGAAAGACCTACTTC.

This clonotype was observed at least ten times. The genes are TRBV5-1 and TRBJ2-3, with 10 bases matching TRBD2. Germline CDR1 SGHRS, CDR2 YFSETQ. V dropped 7 bases and J dropped 5; count of bases not matched to a gene: 4. The CDR3 loop spans 13 amino acids. CDR3 in DNA: TGCGCCAGCGGTCTAGCGGGAGTAGATACGCAGTATTTT. Translation gives CASGLAGVDTQYF.

The chain carries TRBV9 and TRBJ2-1; the match to TRBD1 covers 7 bases. Trimming at V came to 3 bases and at J to 3 bases, leaving 6 bases not matched to a gene. This CDR3 spans 15 amino acids. Germline CDR1 is SGDLS and CDR2 is YYNGEE. For the CDR3, the DNA is TGTGCCAGCAGCGCGACAGGGTTAGACTACAATGAGCAGTTCTTC. Amino acid sequence: CASSATGLDYNEQFF.

This clonotype was recorded a few times. The genes are TRBV12-3 or TRBV12-4 and TRBJ2-1; D is unclear. Trimming removed 8 bases from V and 3 bases from J, with 14 bases in between. CDR3 length: 14 amino acids. CDR3 nucleotides: TGTGCCAGCGGCACGCCCCCCCTCTACAATGAGCAGTTCTTC. Translated, it gives CASGTPPLYNEQFF.

The chain recombines TRBV7-3 with TRBJ2-3, with 11 bases fitting TRBD2. In germline, CDR1 is SGHTA, CDR2 FQGTGA. The V segment lost 4 bases and the J segment 11 bases; nucleotides outside the gene matches: 5. The CDR3 sequence is 13 residues long. The CDR3 sequence is CASSSPGLAGQYF. For the CDR3, the DNA is TGTGCCAGCAGCTCCCCTGGACTAGCGGGGCAGTATTTT.

The rearrangement joins TRBV25-1 to TRBJ2-1, with D uncertain. The CDR3 is 15 amino acids. Germline V CDR1 and CDR2: MGHDK, SYGVNS. Trimming removed 3 bases from V and 4 bases from J, with 13 bases in between. The CDR3: CASSDPGWGYNEQFF. The CDR3, as DNA: TGTGCCAGCAGTGATCCGGGTTGGGGATACAATGAGCAGTTCTTC.

This clonotype was counted only a few times. V usage is TRBV12-3 or TRBV12-4 and J usage is TRBJ2-7; D uncertain. Trimming took 7 bases from V and 0 from J, leaving 16 bases between them. This CDR3 is built from 15 residues. In DNA form, the CDR3 reads TGTGCCAGCACCTCCAGGCTGTCGAGCTCCTACGAGCAGTACTTC. Translated: CASTSRLSSSYEQYF.

This clonotype has more than one count but fewer than ten. The gene calls are TRBV13 and TRBJ2-4; D not certain. The CDR3 is made up of 14 amino acids. V gave up 5 bases and J gave up 0 bases, with 8 bases separating them. The V gene's germline CDR1 is PRHDT and CDR2 FYEKMQ (reference sequence). Written as DNA, the CDR3 is TGTGCCAGCAGCGCCATTTTAGCCAAAAACATTCAGTACTTC. Encoded protein: CASSAILAKNIQYF.

V gene TRBV9 combines with J gene TRBJ1-1, with D possibly TRBD1 on 6 matching bases. CDR1 is SGDLS, CDR2 YYNGEE, per germline. The CDR3 extends over 15 amino acids. Trimming cost V 4 bases and J 0 bases, with 13 bases left between them. Written as DNA, the CDR3 is TGTGCCAGCAGCCCCCGTGGGGGCCTGAACACTGAAGCTTTCTTT. It codes for CASSPRGGLNTEAFF.

This clonotype was counted between two and nine times. CDR3 coding DNA: TGCGCCAGCAGCCAAGAGAGGGTCTACAATGAGCAGTTCTTC. It yields the protein CASSQERVYNEQFF. J is TRBJ2-1 and V is TRBV4-1; TRBD2 might be the D (5 bases). CDR1 MGHRA and CDR2 YSYEKL come from the germline V gene. The CDR3 runs to 14 residues. Trimming shortened V by 0 bases and J by 3 bases, and 6 bases separated the two germline ends.

This clonotype was picked up a small number of times. This sequence joins TRBV5-1 and TRBJ2-2; D gene uncertain. The CDR3 totals 16 residues. Germline V gene sequence: CDR1 SGHRS, CDR2 YFSETQ. V shed 3 bases and J shed 4 bases, with 16 bases lying between them. CDR3 residues: CASSYLGQKLTGELFF. CDR3 coding DNA: TGCGCCAGCAGCTACCTGGGTCAGAAACTCACCGGGGAGCTGTTTTTT.

This chain uses TRBV10-3 with TRBJ2-1, with D perhaps being TRBD1 or TRBD2 (5 bases each). The CDR3 runs to 17 residues. V dropped 3 bases and J dropped 6 bases, with 21 bases sitting between them. The germline V gene has CDR1 ENHRY and CDR2 SYGVKD. The CDR3 is CAISDPSGTVYGNEQFF. The CDR3, as DNA: TGTGCCATCAGTGACCCGTCCGGGACCGTCTACGGCAATGAGCAGTTCTTC.

The genes are TRBV18 and TRBJ1-1; 8 positions agree with TRBD1. Germline V gene data show CDR1 as KGHSH and CDR2 as LQKENI. Germline trimming cut 6 bases from V and 2 bases from J; bases unmatched to any gene: 11. This CDR3 is built from 16 residues. CDR3 loop: CASSQGQGSFNTEAFF. CDR3 nucleotide sequence: TGTGCCAGCTCCCAAGGACAGGGAAGCTTTAACACTGAAGCTTTCTTT.

The V gene is TRBV4-1, the J gene TRBJ2-1; TRBD2 is a possible D gene (6 bases). The CDR3 totals 13 residues. V lost 9 bases and J lost 8, with 17 bases in between. CDR1 is MGHRA and CDR2 is YSYEKL in the germline V gene. The CDR3 sequence: CASGWGEFDEQFF. The CDR3 DNA reads as TGCGCCAGTGGATGGGGGGAGTTCGATGAGCAGTTCTTC.

The sample holds a few counts of this clonotype. CDR3 protein: CASSLGPLGINEQFF. The CDR3 nucleotides are TGTGCCAGCAGCTTGGGCCCTTTGGGTATCAATGAGCAGTTCTTC. The genes are TRBV7-8 and TRBJ2-1; D remains ambiguous. V lost 3 bases and J 6 bases, leaving 15 bases between the germline ends. CDR3 size: 15 residues. CDR1 and CDR2 from the germline V gene are SGHVS and FQNEAQ.

The chain employs TRBV20-1 and TRBJ2-2, with D possibly TRBD1 on 5 matching bases. V was cut by 3 bases and J by 5 bases, with 19 bases left in between. The CDR3 consists of 16 residues. Germline loops: CDR1 DFQATT, CDR2 SNEGSKA (reference sequence). This chain's CDR3 is CSARDSGRLGTGELFF. The CDR3 bases are TGCAGTGCTAGGGATTCAGGGCGCTTGGGGACCGGGGAGCTGTTTTTT.

This chain connects TRBV10-1 to TRBJ2-7; possible D gene TRBD2, 6 bases. The germline CDR1 and CDR2 sequences are WNHNN and SYGVQD (reference sequence). The CDR3 is made up of 14 amino acids. V lost 3 bases, J lost 4 bases, and 13 bases lay in between. CDR3 sequence reads: CASSDPGARYEQYF. For the CDR3, the DNA is TGCGCCAGCAGTGACCCGGGAGCACGGTACGAGCAGTACTTC.

The V gene is TRBV10-3, the J gene TRBJ2-7; D might be TRBD2 (6 bases). From germline, CDR1 is ENHRY and CDR2 SYGVKD. The CDR3 runs 15 residues. V was pared by 0 bases and J by 5 bases, with 14 bases between. The CDR3 nucleotides are TGTGCCATCAGTGAGTCGACCGGGAGTAGGCACGAGCAGTACTTC. Residues: CAISESTGSRHEQYF.

This clonotype has just a few counts. The chain has TRBV4-1 and TRBJ2-7, with TRBD2 as a possible D gene (5 bases). Germline values: CDR1 MGHRA, CDR2 YSYEKL. V was trimmed by 1 base and J by 2 bases, leaving 18 bases between them. The CDR3 loop spans 17 amino acids. The CDR3 sequence: CASSQVIPLTGTYEQYF. CDR3 coding DNA: TGCGCCAGCAGCCAAGTAATCCCTTTGACGGGAACCTACGAGCAGTACTTC.

The chain joins TRBV20-1 to TRBJ2-3; 9 bases fit TRBD2. The CDR3 consists of 15 residues. Germline CDR1 DFQATT, CDR2 SNEGSKA (reference sequence). The CDR3 DNA follows: TGCGGGGGCCCATCGCTAGCGGGATACACAGATACGCAGTATTTT. Translating gives CGGPSLAGYTDTQYF.

CDR3 protein: CASSLTREPPNEQFF. CDR3 DNA: TGCGCCAGCAGCTTGACCCGGGAGCCCCCCAATGAGCAGTTCTTC. J is TRBJ2-1 and V is TRBV5-1; a possible D gene is TRBD2 (6 bases). The CDR3 is 15 amino acids. CDR1 and CDR2 (germline): SGHRS, YFSETQ. V lost 1 base and J lost 6, with 14 bases in between.

This clonotype was seen more than once but under ten times. This chain links TRBV4-1 with TRBJ2-3; tentatively, D is TRBD2 (6 bases). From germline, CDR1 is MGHRA and CDR2 YSYEKL. The CDR3 spans 16 residues. Trimming shortened V by 0 bases and J by 2 bases, and 12 bases separated the two germline ends. CDR3 nucleotides: TGCGCCAGCAGCCAAGAGGGGGGAGAGAACACAGATACGCAGTATTTT. Residues: CASSQEGGENTDTQYF.

The chain couples TRBV24-1 to TRBJ2-3; perhaps TRBD1 as D (5 bases). V was clipped by 3 bases and J by 5 bases, with 17 bases between them. CDR3 length: 16 residues. CDR1 and CDR2 (germline): KGHDR, SFDVKD. The DNA for the CDR3 is TGTGCCACCAGTGATCCTGCGCAGGGCCTGGGAGATACGCAGTATTTT. Protein: CATSDPAQGLGDTQYF.